These T cell receptor beta chains were read from a single sample in a study of blood T cell repertoires in COVID-19. Assay used: immunoSEQ multiplex PCR; TCRdb lists only in-frame clones, some missing. This sample has under 150,000 clones, with 85% found just once. The specimen sequenced was peripheral blood. Source of these receptors: a human donor in a cohort sampled during active COVID-19. CDR3s include the opening cysteine and the closing phenylalanine or tryptophan. Fields, in order: J gene, clone size, V gene, D gene, CDR3 DNA, CDR3 protein. D genes are given only for firm matches. Size is omitted from some rows. Given values are once, few, many or a class for expanded clones.

>TRBJ1-3|-|TRBV19|TRBD1
TGTGCCAGTAGTACCGGGACAGGGGTGGGAAACACCATATATTTT
CASSTGTGVGNTIYF
>TRBJ2-7|-|TRBV3-1/TRBV3-2|TRBD2
TGTGCCAGCAGCCGCCGGGGGGAACTAAGCTACGAGCAGTACTTC
CASSRRGELSYEQYF
>TRBJ2-7|-|TRBV24-1|TRBD1
TGTGCCACCGGACAGGGGGGCGAGCAGTACTTC
CATGQGGEQYF
>TRBJ2-2|-|TRBV19|TRBD2
TGTGCCAGTAGTTATGGCGGGGGGGCCCCCGGGGAGCTGTTTTTT
CASSYGGGAPGELFF
>TRBJ1-4|-|TRBV7-8|-
TGTGCCAGCAGCTCAGAGGGTACGGGCCCTAATGAAAAACTGTTTTTT
CASSSEGTGPNEKLFF
>TRBJ1-1|-|TRBV3-1/TRBV3-2|TRBD1
TGTGCCAGCAGCCAAGATCTGGGACAGGACTTGAACACTGAAGCTTTCTTT
CASSQDLGQDLNTEAFF
>TRBJ2-1|-|TRBV19|TRBD1
TGTGCCAGTAGTATGGGACAGGGGTCAGGAAATGAGCAGTTCTTC
CASSMGQGSGNEQFF
>TRBJ2-3|-|TRBV27|-
TGTGCCAGCAGTTTAACCCCGTCGCGTACGCAGTATTTT
CASSLTPSRTQYF
>TRBJ1-2|-|TRBV9|TRBD1
TGTGCCAGCAGCGGCGGACAGGGGCACTATGGCTACACCTTC
CASSGGQGHYGYTF
>TRBJ1-2|few|TRBV3-1/TRBV3-2|-
TGTGCCAGCAGCCCTACTCCGAGTGACTATGGCTACACCTTC
CASSPTPSDYGYTF
>TRBJ1-2|-|TRBV14|-
TGTGCCAGCAGCCCCCTAAGGGAGGGGAGCGGCTACACCTTC
CASSPLREGSGYTF
>TRBJ1-6|-|TRBV20-1|-
TGCAGTGCTAGTGGAAACAGGGTGAGTTCACCCCTCCACTTT
CSASGNRVSSPLHF
>TRBJ2-7|-|TRBV6-5|-
TGTGCCAGCAGTTACTCGAAGTGGCTAGTGTACGAGCAGTACTTC
CASSYSKWLVYEQYF
>TRBJ1-4|-|TRBV7-8|TRBD1
TGTGCCAGCAGCACCGGACAGGCCCGAGGGGAAAAACTGTTTTTT
CASSTGQARGEKLFF
>TRBJ1-6|-|TRBV6-2/TRBV6-3|TRBD1
TGTGCCAGCAGTTACTCGAGGGACAGTAAGATACTCCACTTT
CASSYSRDSKILHF
>TRBJ2-7|-|TRBV6-6|TRBD1
TGTGCCAGCAGTTACACCGTGGGTCAGGGGGCCTACGAGCAGTACTTC
CASSYTVGQGAYEQYF
>TRBJ1-1|once|TRBV5-1|TRBD1
TGCGCCAGCAGCTTCGCAGGGGGCACTGAAGCTTTCTTT
CASSFAGGTEAFF
>TRBJ1-2|-|TRBV5-5|TRBD1
TGTGCCAGCAGCCGGGACAGGGCATATGGCTACACCTTC
CASSRDRAYGYTF